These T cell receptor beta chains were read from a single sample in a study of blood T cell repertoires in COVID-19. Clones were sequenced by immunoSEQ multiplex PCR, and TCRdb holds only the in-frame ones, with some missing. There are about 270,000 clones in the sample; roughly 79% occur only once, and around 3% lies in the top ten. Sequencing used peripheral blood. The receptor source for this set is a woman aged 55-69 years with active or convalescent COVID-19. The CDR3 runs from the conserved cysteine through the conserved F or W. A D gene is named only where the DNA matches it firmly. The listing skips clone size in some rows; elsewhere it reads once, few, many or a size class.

CDR3nt: TGTGCCAGCAGTCCCGGAGGTCCCCCGAACACTGAAGCTTTCTTT
CDR3aa: CASSPGGPPNTEAFF
v_gene: TRBV6-5
abundance: once
d_gene: .
j_gene: TRBJ1-1

CDR3nt: TGTGCCAGCAGTGGGAAAGACCGACTAGCGGCCGATACGCAGTATTTT
CDR3aa: CASSGKDRLAADTQYF
v_gene: TRBV6-1
abundance: .
d_gene: TRBD2
j_gene: TRBJ2-3

CDR3nt: TGTGCCAGCAGCATGACAGGGGGCTCCGGGGAGCTGTTTTTT
CDR3aa: CASSMTGGSGELFF
v_gene: TRBV6-5
abundance: .
d_gene: TRBD1
j_gene: TRBJ2-2

CDR3nt: TGTGCCAGCAGCCCGTATACAGGGGCCGTCCACACTGAAGCTTTCTTT
CDR3aa: CASSPYTGAVHTEAFF
v_gene: TRBV11-2
abundance: once
d_gene: TRBD1
j_gene: TRBJ1-1

CDR3nt: TGTGCCAGCAGCTCTATGACAGGGCGCGAGCAGTACTTC
CDR3aa: CASSSMTGREQYF
v_gene: TRBV16
abundance: .
d_gene: TRBD1
j_gene: TRBJ2-7

CDR3nt: TGTGCCAGCGGACTAGCCGGCGGCAATGAGCAGTTCTTC
CDR3aa: CASGLAGGNEQFF
v_gene: TRBV7-7
abundance: .
d_gene: TRBD2
j_gene: TRBJ2-1

CDR3nt: TGTGCCAGCAGCAGGGGACAGGGATTGAACACTGAAGCTTTCTTT
CDR3aa: CASSRGQGLNTEAFF
v_gene: TRBV6-2/TRBV6-3
abundance: .
d_gene: TRBD1
j_gene: TRBJ1-1

CDR3nt: TGTGCCAGCGGTGCCCTGGGAGGGAATCAAGAGACCCAGTACTTC
CDR3aa: CASGALGGNQETQYF
v_gene: TRBV28
abundance: .
d_gene: TRBD2
j_gene: TRBJ2-5

CDR3nt: TGTGCCATCAGTGAGTCGGCAGGTAATGAAAAACTGTTTTTT
CDR3aa: CAISESAGNEKLFF
v_gene: TRBV10-3
abundance: .
d_gene: .
j_gene: TRBJ1-4

CDR3nt: TGTGCCATCAGTGAAAGGACAGGGAACACTGAAGCTTTCTTT
CDR3aa: CAISERTGNTEAFF
v_gene: TRBV10-3
abundance: .
d_gene: TRBD1
j_gene: TRBJ1-1